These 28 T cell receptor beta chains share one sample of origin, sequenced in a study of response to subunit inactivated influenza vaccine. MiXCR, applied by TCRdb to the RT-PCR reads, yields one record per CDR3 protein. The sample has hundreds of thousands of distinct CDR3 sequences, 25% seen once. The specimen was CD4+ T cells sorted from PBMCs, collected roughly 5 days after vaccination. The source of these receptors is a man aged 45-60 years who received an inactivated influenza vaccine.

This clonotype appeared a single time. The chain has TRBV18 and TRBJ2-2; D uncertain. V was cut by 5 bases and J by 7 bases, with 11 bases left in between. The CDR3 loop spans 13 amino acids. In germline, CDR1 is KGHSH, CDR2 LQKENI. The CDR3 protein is CASSTKGNGELFF. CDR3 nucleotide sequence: TGTGCCAGCTCAACCAAGGGAAACGGGGAGCTGTTTTTT.

CDR3: CASSLLTDINYGYTF. In DNA, the CDR3 is TGTGCCAGCAGCCTACTGACAGATATTAACTATGGCTACACCTTC. V and J are TRBV16 and TRBJ1-2; D is perhaps TRBD1 (5 bases). V was trimmed by 4 bases and J by 1 base, leaving 13 bases between them. Germline-derived CDR1 and CDR2 are KGHSY and FQNENV. CDR3 size: 15 residues.

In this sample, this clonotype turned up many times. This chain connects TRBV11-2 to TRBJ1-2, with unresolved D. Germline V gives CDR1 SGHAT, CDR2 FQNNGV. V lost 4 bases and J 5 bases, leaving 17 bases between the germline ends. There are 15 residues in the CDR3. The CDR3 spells CASSSMMKGSYGYTF. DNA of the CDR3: TGTGCCAGCAGCTCTATGATGAAGGGCTCTTATGGCTACACCTTC. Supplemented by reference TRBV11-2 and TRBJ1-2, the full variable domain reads EAGVAQSPRYKIIEKRQSVAFWCNPISGHATLYWYQQILGQGPKLLIQFQNNGVVDDSQLPKDRFSAERLKGVDSTLKIQPAKLEDSAVYLCASSSMMKGSYGYTFGSGTRLTVV.

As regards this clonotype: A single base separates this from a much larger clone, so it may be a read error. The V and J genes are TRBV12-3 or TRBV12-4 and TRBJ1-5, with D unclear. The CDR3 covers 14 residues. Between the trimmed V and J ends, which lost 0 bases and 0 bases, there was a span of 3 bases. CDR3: CASSLAHSNQPQHF. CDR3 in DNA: TGTGCCAGCAGTTTAGCGCATAGCAATCAGCCCCAGCATTTT.

The CDR3 is CASRPNGGRGEQYF. CDR3 DNA: TGTGCCAGCCGCCCTAATGGGGGAAGAGGCGAGCAGTACTTC. The genes are TRBV28 and TRBJ2-7, with D perhaps TRBD1 or TRBD2 (5 bases each). This CDR3 has 14 residues. CDR1 is MDHEN and CDR2 is SYDVKM in the germline V gene. The V end lost 8 bases, the J end lost 6 bases, and 20 bases lay between the germline ends. Variable domain in full (rest from reference TRBV28 and TRBJ2-7): DVKVTQSSRYLVKRTGEKVFLECVQDMDHENMFWYRQDPGLGLRLIYFSYDVKMKEKGDIPEGYSVSREKKERFSLILESASTNQTSMYLCASRPNGGRGEQYFGPGTRLTVT.

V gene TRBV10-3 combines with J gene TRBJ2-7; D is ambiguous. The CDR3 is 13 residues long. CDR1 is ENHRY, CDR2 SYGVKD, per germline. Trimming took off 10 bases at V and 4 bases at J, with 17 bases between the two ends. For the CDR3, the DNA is TGTGCCACGCTCGGGCCCTTAGGGTACGAGCAGTACTTC. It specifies CATLGPLGYEQYF.

Here the CDR3 reads CASSLGTGSGSPLHF. The CDR3 DNA is TGCGCCAGCAGCTTAGGGACAGGTTCAGGTTCACCCCTCCACTTT. The chain is built from TRBV5-1 and TRBJ1-6, with TRBD1 matching over 8 bases. The germline V gene has CDR1 SGHRS and CDR2 YFSETQ. J lost 9 bases, V lost 2 bases, and 7 bases had no gene match. The CDR3 extends over 15 amino acids. Combining the CDR3 with reference TRBV5-1 and TRBJ1-6 gives the whole variable domain KAGVTQTPRYLIKTRGQQVTLSCSPISGHRSVSWYQQTPGQGLQFLFEYFSETQRNKGNFPGRFSGRQFSNSRSEMNVSTLELGDSALYLCASSLGTGSGSPLHFGNGTRLTVT.

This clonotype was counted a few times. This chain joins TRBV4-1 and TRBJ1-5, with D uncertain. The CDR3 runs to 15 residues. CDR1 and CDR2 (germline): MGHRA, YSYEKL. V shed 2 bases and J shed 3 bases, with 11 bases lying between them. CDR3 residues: CASSQRTIVNQPQHF. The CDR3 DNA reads TGCGCCAGCAGCCAAAGAACAATAGTCAATCAGCCCCAGCATTTT.

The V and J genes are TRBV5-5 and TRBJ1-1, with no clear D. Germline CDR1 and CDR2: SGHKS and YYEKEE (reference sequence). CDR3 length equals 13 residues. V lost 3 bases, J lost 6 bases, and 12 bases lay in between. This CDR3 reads CASSWGQVPEAFF. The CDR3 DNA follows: TGTGCCAGCAGCTGGGGTCAGGTCCCTGAAGCTTTCTTT.

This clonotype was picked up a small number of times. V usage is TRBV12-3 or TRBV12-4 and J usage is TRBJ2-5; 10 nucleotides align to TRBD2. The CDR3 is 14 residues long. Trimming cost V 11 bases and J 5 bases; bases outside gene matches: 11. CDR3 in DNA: TGTGCCTCAACTCCTAGCGGGAGTTCTGAGACCCAGTACTTC. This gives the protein CASTPSGSSETQYF.

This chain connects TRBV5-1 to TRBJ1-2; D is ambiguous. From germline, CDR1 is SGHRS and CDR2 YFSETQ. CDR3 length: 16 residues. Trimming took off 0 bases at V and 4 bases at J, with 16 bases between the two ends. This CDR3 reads CASSLGGSDTLYGYTF. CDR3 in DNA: TGCGCCAGCAGCTTGGGGGGATCTGATACCCTCTATGGCTACACCTTC.

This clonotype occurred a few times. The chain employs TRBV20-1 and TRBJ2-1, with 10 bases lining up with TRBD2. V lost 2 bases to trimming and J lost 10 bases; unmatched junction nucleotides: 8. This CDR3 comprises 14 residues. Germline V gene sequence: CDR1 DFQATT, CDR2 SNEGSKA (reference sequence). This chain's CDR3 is CSARLRTSGDEQFF. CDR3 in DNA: TGCAGTGCTAGACTACGGACTAGCGGAGACGAGCAGTTCTTC.

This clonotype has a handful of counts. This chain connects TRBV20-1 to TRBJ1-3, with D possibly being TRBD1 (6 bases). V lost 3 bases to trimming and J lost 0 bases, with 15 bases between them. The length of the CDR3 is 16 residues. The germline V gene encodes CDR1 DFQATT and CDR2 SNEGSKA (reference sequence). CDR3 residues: CSARTDRESSGNTIYF. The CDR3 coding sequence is TGCAGTGCTAGGACGGACAGAGAAAGCTCTGGAAACACCATATATTTT.

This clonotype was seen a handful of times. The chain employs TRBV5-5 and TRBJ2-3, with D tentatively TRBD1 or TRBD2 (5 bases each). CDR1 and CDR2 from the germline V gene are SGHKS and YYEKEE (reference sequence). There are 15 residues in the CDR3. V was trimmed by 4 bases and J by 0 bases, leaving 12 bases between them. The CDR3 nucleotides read TGTGCCAGCAGCGGGGGACCAACAAGCACAGATACGCAGTATTTT. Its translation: CASSGGPTSTDTQYF.

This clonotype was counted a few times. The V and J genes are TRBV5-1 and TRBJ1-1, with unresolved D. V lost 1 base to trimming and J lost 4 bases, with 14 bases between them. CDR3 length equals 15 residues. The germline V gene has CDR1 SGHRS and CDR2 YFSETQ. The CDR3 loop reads CASSLSSTAGTEAFF. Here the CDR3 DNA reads TGCGCCAGCAGCTTGAGTTCCACAGCGGGCACTGAAGCTTTCTTT.

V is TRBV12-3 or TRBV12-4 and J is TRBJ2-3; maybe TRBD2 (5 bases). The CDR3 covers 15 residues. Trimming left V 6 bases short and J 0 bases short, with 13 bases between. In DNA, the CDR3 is TGTGCCAGCAGGAGACAAGCGGAGAGCACAGATACGCAGTATTTT. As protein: CASRRQAESTDTQYF.

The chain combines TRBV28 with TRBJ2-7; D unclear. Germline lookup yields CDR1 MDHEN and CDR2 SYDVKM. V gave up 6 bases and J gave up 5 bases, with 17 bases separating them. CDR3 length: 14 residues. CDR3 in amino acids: CASSPPLSGHEQYF. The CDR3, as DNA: TGTGCCAGCAGCCCCCCCCTGTCGGGCCACGAGCAGTACTTC.

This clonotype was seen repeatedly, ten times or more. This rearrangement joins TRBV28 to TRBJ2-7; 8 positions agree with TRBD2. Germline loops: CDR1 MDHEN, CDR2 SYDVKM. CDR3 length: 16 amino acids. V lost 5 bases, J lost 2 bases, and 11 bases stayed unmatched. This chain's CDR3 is CASSRSAGGTTYEQYF. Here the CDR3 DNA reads TGTGCCAGCAGTCGCTCGGCGGGAGGCACCACCTACGAGCAGTACTTC.

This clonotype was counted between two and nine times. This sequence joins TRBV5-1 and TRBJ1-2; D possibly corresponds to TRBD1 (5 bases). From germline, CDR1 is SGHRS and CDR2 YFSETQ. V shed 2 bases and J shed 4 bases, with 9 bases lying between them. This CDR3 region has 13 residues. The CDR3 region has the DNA TGCGCCAGCAGCTTAAATACAGGCTATGGCTACACCTTC. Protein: CASSLNTGYGYTF.

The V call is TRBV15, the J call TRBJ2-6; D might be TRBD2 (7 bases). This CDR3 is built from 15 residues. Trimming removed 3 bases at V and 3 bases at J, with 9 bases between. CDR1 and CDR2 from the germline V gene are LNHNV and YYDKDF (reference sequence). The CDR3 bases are TGTGCCACCAGCAGGGGGGGGCTTGGGGCCAACGTCCTGACTTTC. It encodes CATSRGGLGANVLTF.

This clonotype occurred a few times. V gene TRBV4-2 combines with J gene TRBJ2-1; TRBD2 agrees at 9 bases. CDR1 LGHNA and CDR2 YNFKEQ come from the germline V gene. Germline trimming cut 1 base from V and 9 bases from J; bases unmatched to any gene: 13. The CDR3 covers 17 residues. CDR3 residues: CASSQVWQREVQGEQFF. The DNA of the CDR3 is TGTGCCAGCAGCCAAGTGTGGCAGCGGGAGGTTCAGGGTGAGCAGTTCTTC.

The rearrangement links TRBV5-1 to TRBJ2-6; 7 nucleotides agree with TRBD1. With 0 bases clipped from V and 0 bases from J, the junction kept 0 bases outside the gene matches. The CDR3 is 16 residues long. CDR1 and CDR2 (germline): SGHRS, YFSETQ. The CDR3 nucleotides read TGCGCCAGCAGCTTGGGGGACAGCTCTGGGGCCAACGTCCTGACTTTC. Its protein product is CASSLGDSSGANVLTF. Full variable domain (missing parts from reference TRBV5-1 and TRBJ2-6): KAGVTQTPRYLIKTRGQQVTLSCSPISGHRSVSWYQQTPGQGLQFLFEYFSETQRNKGNFPGRFSGRQFSNSRSEMNVSTLELGDSALYLCASSLGDSSGANVLTFGAGSRLTVL.

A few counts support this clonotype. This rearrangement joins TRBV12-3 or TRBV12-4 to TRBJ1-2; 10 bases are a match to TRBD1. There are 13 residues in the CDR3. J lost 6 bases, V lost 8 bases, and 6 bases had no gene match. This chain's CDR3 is CASHPGTGDGYTF. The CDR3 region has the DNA TGTGCCAGCCATCCCGGGACAGGGGATGGCTACACCTTC.

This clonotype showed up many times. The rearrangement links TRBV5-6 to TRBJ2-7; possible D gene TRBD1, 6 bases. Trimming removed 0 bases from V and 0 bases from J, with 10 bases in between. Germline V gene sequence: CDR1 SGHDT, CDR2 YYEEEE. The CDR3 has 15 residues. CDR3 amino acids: CASSLVGTTSYEQYF. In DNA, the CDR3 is TGTGCCAGCAGCTTGGTGGGGACAACCTCCTACGAGCAGTACTTC.

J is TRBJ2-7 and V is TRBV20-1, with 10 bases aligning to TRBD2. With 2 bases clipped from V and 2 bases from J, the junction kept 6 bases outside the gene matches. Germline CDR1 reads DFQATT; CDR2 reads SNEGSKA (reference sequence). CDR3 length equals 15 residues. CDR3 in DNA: TGCAGTGCTAGAACAATAGCGGGAGGCACCTACGAGCAGTACTTC. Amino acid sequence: CSARTIAGGTYEQYF.

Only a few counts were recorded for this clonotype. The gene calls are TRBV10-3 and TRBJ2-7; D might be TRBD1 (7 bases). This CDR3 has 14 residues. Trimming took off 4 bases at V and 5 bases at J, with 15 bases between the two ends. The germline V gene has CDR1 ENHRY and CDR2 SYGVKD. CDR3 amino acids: CAISGGDSSNEQYF. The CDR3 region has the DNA TGTGCCATCAGTGGGGGGGACAGTTCCAACGAGCAGTACTTC.

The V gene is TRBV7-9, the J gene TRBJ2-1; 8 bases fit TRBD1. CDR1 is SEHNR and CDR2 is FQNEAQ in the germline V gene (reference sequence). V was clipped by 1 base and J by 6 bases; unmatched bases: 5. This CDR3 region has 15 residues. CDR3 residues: CASSLGTGFGNEQFF. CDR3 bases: TGTGCCAGCAGCTTAGGGACAGGGTTTGGCAATGAGCAGTTCTTC.

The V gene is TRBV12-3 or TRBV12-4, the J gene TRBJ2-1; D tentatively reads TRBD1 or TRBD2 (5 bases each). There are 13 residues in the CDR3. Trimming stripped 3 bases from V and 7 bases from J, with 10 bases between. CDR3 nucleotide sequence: TGTGCCAGCAGTTTTGGGGGATTAAATGAGCAGTTCTTC. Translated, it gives CASSFGGLNEQFF.